This TCR beta chain is drawn from a study of early T cells in non-severe SARS-CoV-2 infection. Study-level information: Sequenced material consisted of bulk RNA (from unsorted whole blood), and chains were unpaired. Study findings and constraints: Comparison of clonotypes with VDJdb favored anti-spike CD8 responses while missing private and CD4 specificities.

Separate cDNA molecules each had unique molecular identifiers attached to them. MiXCR was run by TCRdb on the 5' RACE reads, yielding one entry per CDR3 protein. The sample consists of about 69,000 distinct CDR3 sequences, 4.6% of them appearing once. V gave up 3 bases and J gave up 8 bases, with 13 bases separating them. CDR1 MNHEY and CDR2 SVGAGI come from the germline V gene. The CDR3 is 14 residues long. This clonotype showed up many times. Its specificity is not known. The chain has TRBV6-5 and TRBJ1-4; unclear D gene. The TCR sequence derives from an adult who was a healthcare worker with PCR-confirmed SARS-CoV-2 infection or an uninfected control (not recorded which). The donor label of this sample is uncertain. Sequencing was performed on whole blood, taken at baseline. The CDR3 DNA reads TGTGCCAGCAGTTATGGGAGAAGGAAAGAAAAACTGTTTTTT. It translates to CASSYGRRKEKLFF.